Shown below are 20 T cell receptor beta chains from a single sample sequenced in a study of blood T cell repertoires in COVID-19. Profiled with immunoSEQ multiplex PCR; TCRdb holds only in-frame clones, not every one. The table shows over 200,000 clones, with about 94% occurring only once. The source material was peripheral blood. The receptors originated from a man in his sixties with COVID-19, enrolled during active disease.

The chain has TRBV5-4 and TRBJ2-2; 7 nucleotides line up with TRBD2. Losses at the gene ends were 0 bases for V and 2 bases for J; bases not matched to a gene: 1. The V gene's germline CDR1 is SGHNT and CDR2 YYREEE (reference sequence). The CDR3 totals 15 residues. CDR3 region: CASSLASGNTGELFF. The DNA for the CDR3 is TGTGCCAGCAGCTTGGCTAGCGGAAACACCGGGGAGCTGTTTTTT. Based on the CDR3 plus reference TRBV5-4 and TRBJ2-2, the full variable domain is ETGVTQSPTHLIKTRGQQVTLRCSSQSGHNTVSWYQQALGQGPQFIFQYYREEENGRGNFPPRFSGLQFPNYSSELNVNALELDDSALYLCASSLASGNTGELFFGEGSRLTVL.

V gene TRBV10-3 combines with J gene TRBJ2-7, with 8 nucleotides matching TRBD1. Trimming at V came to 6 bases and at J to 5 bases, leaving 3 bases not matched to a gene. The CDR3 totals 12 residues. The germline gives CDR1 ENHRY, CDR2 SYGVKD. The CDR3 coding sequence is TGTGCCATCAGGATACAGGGGGACGAGCAGTACTTC. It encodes CAIRIQGDEQYF.

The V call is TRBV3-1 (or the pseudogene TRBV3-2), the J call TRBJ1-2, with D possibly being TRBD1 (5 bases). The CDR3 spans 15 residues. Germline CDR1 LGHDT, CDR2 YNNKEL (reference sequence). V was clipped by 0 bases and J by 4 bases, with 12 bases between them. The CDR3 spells CASSQDQAGVYGYTF. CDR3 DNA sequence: TGTGCCAGCAGCCAAGATCAGGCGGGGGTCTATGGCTACACCTTC.

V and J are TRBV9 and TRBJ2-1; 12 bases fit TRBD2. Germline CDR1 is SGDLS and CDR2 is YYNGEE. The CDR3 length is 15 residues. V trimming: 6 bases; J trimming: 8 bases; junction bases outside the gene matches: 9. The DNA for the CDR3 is TGTGCCAGCACCCTAGCGGGAGGGTCCATATATGAGCAGTTCTTC. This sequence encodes CASTLAGGSIYEQFF.

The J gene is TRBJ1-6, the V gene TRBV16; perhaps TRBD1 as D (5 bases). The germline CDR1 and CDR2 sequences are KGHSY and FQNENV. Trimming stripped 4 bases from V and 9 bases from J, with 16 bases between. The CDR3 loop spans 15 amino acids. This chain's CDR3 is CASSLRQLDGSPLHF. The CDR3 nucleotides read TGTGCCAGCAGCCTTAGACAGCTGGACGGTTCACCCCTCCACTTT.

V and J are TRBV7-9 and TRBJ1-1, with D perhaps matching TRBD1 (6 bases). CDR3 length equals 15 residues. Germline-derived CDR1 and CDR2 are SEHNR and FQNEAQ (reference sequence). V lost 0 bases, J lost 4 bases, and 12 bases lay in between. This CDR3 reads CASSLAWGLGTEAFF. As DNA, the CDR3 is TGTGCCAGCAGCTTAGCTTGGGGGCTGGGCACTGAAGCTTTCTTT.

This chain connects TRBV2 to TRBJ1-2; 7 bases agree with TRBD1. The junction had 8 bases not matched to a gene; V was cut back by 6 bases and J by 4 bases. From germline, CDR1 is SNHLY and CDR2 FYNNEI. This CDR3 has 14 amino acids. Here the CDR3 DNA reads TGTGCCAGCAGCTTGGACAGGCCGACCTATGGCTACACCTTC. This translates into CASSLDRPTYGYTF.

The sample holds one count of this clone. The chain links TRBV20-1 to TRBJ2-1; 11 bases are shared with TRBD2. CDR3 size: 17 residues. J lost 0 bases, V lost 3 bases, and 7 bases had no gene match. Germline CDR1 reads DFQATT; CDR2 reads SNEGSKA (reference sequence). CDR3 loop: CSASGTSGPSSYNEQFF. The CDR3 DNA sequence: TGCAGTGCTAGTGGGACTAGCGGACCTAGCTCCTACAATGAGCAGTTCTTC.

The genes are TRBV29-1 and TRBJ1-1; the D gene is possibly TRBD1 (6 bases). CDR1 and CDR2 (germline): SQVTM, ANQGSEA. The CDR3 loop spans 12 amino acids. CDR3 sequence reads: CSSQQGSTEAFF. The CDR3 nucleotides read TGCAGTTCACAACAGGGAAGCACTGAAGCTTTCTTT.

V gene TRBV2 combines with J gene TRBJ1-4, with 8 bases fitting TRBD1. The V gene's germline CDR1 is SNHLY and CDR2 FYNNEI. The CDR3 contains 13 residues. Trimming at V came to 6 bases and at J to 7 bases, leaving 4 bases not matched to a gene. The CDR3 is CASRIRGPEKLFF. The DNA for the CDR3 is TGTGCCAGCAGAATCAGGGGGCCTGAAAAACTGTTTTTT.

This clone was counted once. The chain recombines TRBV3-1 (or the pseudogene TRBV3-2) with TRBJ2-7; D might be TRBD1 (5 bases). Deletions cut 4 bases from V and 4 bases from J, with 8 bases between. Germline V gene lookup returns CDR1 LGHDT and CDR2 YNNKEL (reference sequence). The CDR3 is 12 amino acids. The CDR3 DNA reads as TGTGCCAGCAGCCGCTCAGGGTACGAGCAGTACTTC. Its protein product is CASSRSGYEQYF.

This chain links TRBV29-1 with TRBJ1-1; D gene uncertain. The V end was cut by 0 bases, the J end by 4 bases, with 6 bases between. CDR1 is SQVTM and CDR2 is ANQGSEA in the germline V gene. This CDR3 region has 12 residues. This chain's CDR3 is CSVEDRGTEAFF. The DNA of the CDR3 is TGCAGCGTTGAAGATCGCGGCACTGAAGCTTTCTTT.

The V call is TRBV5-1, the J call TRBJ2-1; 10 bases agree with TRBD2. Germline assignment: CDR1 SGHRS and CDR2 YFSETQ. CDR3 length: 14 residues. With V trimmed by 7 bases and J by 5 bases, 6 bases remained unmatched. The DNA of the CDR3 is TGCGCCAGCTGGGGGACTAGCGCCAACAATGAGCAGTTCTTC. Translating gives CASWGTSANNEQFF. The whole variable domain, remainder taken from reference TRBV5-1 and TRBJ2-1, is KAGVTQTPRYLIKTRGQQVTLSCSPISGHRSVSWYQQTPGQGLQFLFEYFSETQRNKGNFPGRFSGRQFSNSRSEMNVSTLELGDSALYLCASWGTSANNEQFFGPGTRLTVL.

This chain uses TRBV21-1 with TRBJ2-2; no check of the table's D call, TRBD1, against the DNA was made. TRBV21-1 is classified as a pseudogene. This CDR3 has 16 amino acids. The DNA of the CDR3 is TGTGCCAGCAGTTATGGACAGGGCTTAAACACCGGGGAGCTGTTTTTT. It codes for CASSYGQGLNTGELFF.

The DNA of the CDR3 is TGTGCCAGCAGCCGAGGGGGCGGGGGCCAGCAGTTCTTC. It is translated as CASSRGGGGQQFF. The rearrangement links TRBV7-8 to TRBJ2-1; D may correspond to TRBD1 or TRBD2 (7 bases each). The V end was cut by 5 bases, the J end by 11 bases, with 16 bases between. CDR1 and CDR2 (germline): SGHVS, FQNEAQ. The CDR3 is 13 residues long.

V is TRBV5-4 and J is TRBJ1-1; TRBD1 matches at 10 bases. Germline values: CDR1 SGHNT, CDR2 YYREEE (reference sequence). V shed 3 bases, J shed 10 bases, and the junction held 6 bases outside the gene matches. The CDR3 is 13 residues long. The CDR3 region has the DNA TGTGCCAGCAGCTCGACAGGGGGCCGCGGAGCTTTCTTT. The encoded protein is CASSSTGGRGAFF.

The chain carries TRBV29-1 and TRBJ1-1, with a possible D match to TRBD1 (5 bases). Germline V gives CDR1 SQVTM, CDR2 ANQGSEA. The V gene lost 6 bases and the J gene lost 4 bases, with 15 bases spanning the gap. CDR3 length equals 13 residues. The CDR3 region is CSVRTPLRTEAFF. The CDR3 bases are TGCAGCGTCAGGACACCCTTACGCACTGAAGCTTTCTTT.

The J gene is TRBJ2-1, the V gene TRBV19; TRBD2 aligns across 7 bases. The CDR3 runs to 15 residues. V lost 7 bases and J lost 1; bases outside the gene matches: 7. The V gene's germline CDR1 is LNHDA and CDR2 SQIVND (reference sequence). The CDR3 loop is CASKGLAASYNEQFF. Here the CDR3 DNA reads TGTGCCAGTAAAGGGCTAGCGGCGTCCTACAATGAGCAGTTCTTC.

In DNA form, the CDR3 reads TGTGCCACCAGCAGAGATAGGCAGGGGAATCAGCCCCAGCATTTT. The encoded protein is CATSRDRQGNQPQHF. The genes are TRBV15 and TRBJ1-5, with a weak D call TRBD1 (6 bases). Per germline, CDR1 LNHNV and CDR2 YYDKDF (reference sequence). The CDR3 totals 15 residues. V was pared by 0 bases and J by 4 bases, with 10 bases between.

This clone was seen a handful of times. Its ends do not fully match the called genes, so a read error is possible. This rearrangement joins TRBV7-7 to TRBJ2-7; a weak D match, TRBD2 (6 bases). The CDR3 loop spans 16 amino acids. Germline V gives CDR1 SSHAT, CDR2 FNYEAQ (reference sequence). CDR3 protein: CASTNSYGTASYEQYF. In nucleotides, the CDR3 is TGTGCTAGCACGAATTCGTACGGGACTGCCTCCTACGAGCAGTACTTC.